The source of this T cell receptor (beta chain) is a study of T cell repertoires in cytomegalovirus infection. About the study: TCR beta signatures that were public indicated CMV infection and matching HLA type.

TCRdb used MiXCR to reprocess the reads, holding one entry per CDR3 protein. This table has about 230,000 distinct CDR3 sequences, around 6.6% appearing once. Study conclusions and caveats: In two of eight donors, the top clonotype was HLA-C-restricted CMV-specific. Carriage of CMV together with the relevant HLA was identifiable through cumulative public TCR beta family frequency.

There are a few counts of this clonotype. Antigen: not known. Trimming at V came to 6 bases and at J to 2 bases, leaving 14 bases not matched to a gene. Germline assignment: CDR1 DFQATT and CDR2 SNEGSKA (reference sequence). There are 17 residues in the CDR3. Sequencing input: PBMCs. This sequence was found in a human donor in good health (CMV status not recorded). Some clones in this sample may be carry-over from other donors' samples. The chain couples TRBV20-1 to TRBJ2-7; TRBD2 agrees at 12 bases. Here the CDR3 reads CSAPPPTSGGRTYEQYF. CDR3 bases: TGCAGTGCCCCACCTCCGACTAGCGGGGGACGAACCTACGAGCAGTACTTC.